Listed below are T cell receptor beta chains from one sample, sequenced in a study of Ad26.COV2.S vaccination and SARS-CoV-2 variants. Profiling relied on immunoSEQ multiplex PCR, and the TCRdb table lists in-frame clones only, not all of them. The table lists more than 400,000 clones, about 90% of them singletons. The source material was peripheral blood, sampled in a trial of Ad26.COV2.S vaccine versus placebo. The receptors were gathered from a person between 18 and 60 years old who received the Ad26.COV2.S COVID-19 vaccine or a placebo. CDR3s include the opening cysteine and the closing phenylalanine or tryptophan. The order of the fields is V gene, clone size, J gene, D gene, CDR3 DNA, CDR3 protein. The D gene is left open where the match is weak. Rows give clone size only sometimes, using once, few, many, or a class for an expanded clone.

V gene: TRBV5-8; clone size: -; J gene: TRBJ2-7; D gene: -; CDR3 DNA: TGTGCCAGCAGCCCGGGAGTAGCGGTCTCCTACGAGCAGTACTTC; CDR3 protein: CASSPGVAVSYEQYF
V gene: TRBV12-3/TRBV12-4; clone size: -; J gene: TRBJ1-2; D gene: TRBD1; CDR3 DNA: TGTGCCAGCAGTTTAGACAGGGGACATGGCTACACCTTC; CDR3 protein: CASSLDRGHGYTF
V gene: TRBV9; clone size: -; J gene: TRBJ2-1; D gene: -; CDR3 DNA: TGTGCCAGCAGCGTAGCGGGGGAGCAGTTCTTC; CDR3 protein: CASSVAGEQFF
V gene: TRBV28; clone size: -; J gene: TRBJ2-3; D gene: -; CDR3 DNA: TGTGCCAGCTCAGGGGAAACGGGACCGACAGATACGCAGTATTTT; CDR3 protein: CASSGETGPTDTQYF
V gene: TRBV10-3; clone size: -; J gene: TRBJ2-3; D gene: -; CDR3 DNA: TGTGCCATCAGAAGGAACTTGGGAGATACGCAGTATTTT; CDR3 protein: CAIRRNLGDTQYF
V gene: TRBV5-6; clone size: once; J gene: TRBJ2-7; D gene: -; CDR3 DNA: TGTGCCAGCAGCTTGGGAAGCGGGACATTGGTGGGGGAGCAGTACTTC; CDR3 protein: CASSLGSGTLVGEQYF
V gene: TRBV28; clone size: -; J gene: TRBJ2-7; D gene: -; CDR3 DNA: TGTGCCAGCAGTTTATCGAGGTCCCGTCAGTACTTC; CDR3 protein: CASSLSRSRQYF
V gene: TRBV24-1; clone size: -; J gene: TRBJ2-1; D gene: TRBD2; CDR3 DNA: TGTGCCACCAGTGATCCCGCTAGCGGCCAAGGCTACAATGAGCAGTTCTTC; CDR3 protein: CATSDPASGQGYNEQFF
V gene: TRBV5-1; clone size: -; J gene: TRBJ1-3; D gene: -; CDR3 DNA: TGCGCCAGCAGCTCCCCCCCGGGGACAACCTCTGGAAACACCATATATTTT; CDR3 protein: CASSSPPGTTSGNTIYF
V gene: TRBV20-1; clone size: -; J gene: TRBJ1-2; D gene: -; CDR3 DNA: TGCAGTGCGGACAGTGCTGGCTACACCTTC; CDR3 protein: CSADSAGYTF
V gene: TRBV4-3; clone size: -; J gene: TRBJ1-2; D gene: TRBD1; CDR3 DNA: TGCACCAGCAGCCAAGAGGGATTTACGGGGGACAGGGGGCGCTATGGCTACACCTTC; CDR3 protein: CTSSQEGFTGDRGRYGYTF
V gene: TRBV15; clone size: -; J gene: TRBJ2-6; D gene: TRBD1; CDR3 DNA: TGTGCCACCAGCAGGGGGACAGGGGCCCTCTCTGGGGCCAACGTCCTGACTTTC; CDR3 protein: CATSRGTGALSGANVLTF
V gene: TRBV19; clone size: -; J gene: TRBJ2-3; D gene: -; CDR3 DNA: TGTGCCAGTAGTAAGGACCATAGCGGATACCCCACAGATACGCAGTATTTT; CDR3 protein: CASSKDHSGYPTDTQYF
V gene: TRBV7-3; clone size: -; J gene: TRBJ2-5; D gene: -; CDR3 DNA: TGTGCCAGCAGCGTTACTGCCGGGTCACAACAAGAGACCCAGTACTTC; CDR3 protein: CASSVTAGSQQETQYF
V gene: TRBV19; clone size: -; J gene: TRBJ2-7; D gene: -; CDR3 DNA: TGTGCCAGTAGTACAGGGTCCCACGAGCAGTACTTC; CDR3 protein: CASSTGSHEQYF